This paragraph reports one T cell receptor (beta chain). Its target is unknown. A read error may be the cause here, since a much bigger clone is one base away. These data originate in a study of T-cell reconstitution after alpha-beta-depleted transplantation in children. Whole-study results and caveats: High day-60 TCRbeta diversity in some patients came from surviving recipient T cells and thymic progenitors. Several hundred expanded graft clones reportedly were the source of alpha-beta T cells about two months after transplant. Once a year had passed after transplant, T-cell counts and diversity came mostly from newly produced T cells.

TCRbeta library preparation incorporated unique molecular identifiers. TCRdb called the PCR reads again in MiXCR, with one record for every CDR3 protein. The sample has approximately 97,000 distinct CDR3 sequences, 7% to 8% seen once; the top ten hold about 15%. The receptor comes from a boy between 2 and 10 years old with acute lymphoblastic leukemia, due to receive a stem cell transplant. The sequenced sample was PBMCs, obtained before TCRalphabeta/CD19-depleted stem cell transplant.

CDR3 nucleotides: TGTGCCAGCAGCCACGGGACTGAATTGGGGGACAGTTCCTACGAGCAGTACTTC. It translates to CASSHGTELGDSSYEQYF. The genes are TRBV2 and TRBJ2-7, with D perhaps matching TRBD1 (7 bases). CDR1 SNHLY and CDR2 FYNNEI come from the germline V gene. Trimming removed 6 bases from V and 1 base from J, with 25 bases in between. This CDR3 comprises 18 residues.